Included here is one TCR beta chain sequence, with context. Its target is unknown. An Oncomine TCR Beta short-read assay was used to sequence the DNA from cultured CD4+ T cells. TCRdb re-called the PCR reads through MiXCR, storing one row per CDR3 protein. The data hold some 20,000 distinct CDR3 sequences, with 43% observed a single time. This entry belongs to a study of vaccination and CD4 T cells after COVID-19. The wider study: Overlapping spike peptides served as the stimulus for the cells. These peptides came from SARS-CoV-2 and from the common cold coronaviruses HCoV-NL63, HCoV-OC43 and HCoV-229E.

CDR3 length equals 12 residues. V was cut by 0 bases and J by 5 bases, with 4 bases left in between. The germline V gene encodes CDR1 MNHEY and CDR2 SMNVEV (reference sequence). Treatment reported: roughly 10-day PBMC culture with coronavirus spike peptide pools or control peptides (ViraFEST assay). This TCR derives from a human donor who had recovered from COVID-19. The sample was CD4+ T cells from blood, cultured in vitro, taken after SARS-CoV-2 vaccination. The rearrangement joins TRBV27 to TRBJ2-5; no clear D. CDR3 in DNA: TGTGCCAGCAGTTTATCCGGGGAGACCCAGTACTTC. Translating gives CASSLSGETQYF.